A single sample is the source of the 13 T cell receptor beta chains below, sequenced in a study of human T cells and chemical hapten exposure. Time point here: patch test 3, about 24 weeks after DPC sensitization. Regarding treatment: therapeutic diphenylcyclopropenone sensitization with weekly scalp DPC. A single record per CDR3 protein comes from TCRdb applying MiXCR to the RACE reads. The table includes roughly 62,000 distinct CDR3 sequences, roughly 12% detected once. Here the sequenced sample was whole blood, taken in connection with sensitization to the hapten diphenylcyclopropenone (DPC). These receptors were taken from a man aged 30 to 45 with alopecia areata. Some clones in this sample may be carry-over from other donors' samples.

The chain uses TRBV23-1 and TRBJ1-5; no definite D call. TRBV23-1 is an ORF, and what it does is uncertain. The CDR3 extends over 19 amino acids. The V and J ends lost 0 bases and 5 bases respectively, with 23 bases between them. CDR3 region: CASSQSDSAGLPLDQPQHF. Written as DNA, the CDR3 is TGCGCCAGCAGTCAATCGGATAGTGCGGGGTTGCCCCTGGATCAGCCCCAGCATTTT.

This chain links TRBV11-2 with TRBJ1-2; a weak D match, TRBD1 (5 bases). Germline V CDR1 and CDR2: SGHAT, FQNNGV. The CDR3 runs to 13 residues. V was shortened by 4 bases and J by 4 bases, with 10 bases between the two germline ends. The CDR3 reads CASSSTGPYGYTF. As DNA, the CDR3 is TGTGCCAGCAGCTCCACAGGACCCTATGGCTACACCTTC. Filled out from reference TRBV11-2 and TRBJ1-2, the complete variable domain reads EAGVAQSPRYKIIEKRQSVAFWCNPISGHATLYWYQQILGQGPKLLIQFQNNGVVDDSQLPKDRFSAERLKGVDSTLKIQPAKLEDSAVYLCASSSTGPYGYTFGSGTRLTVV.

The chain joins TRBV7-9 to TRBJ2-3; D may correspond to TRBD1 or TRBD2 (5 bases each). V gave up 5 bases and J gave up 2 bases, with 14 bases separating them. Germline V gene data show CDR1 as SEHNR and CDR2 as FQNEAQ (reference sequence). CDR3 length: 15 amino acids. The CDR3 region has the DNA TGTGCCAGCAGCCCCTGGGACGACCTCACAGATACGCAGTATTTT. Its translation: CASSPWDDLTDTQYF.

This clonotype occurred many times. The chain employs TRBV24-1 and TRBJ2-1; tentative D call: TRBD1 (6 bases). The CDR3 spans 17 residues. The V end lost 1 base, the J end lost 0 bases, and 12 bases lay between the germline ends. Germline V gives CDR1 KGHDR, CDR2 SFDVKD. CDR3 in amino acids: CATSDFEQGSSYNEQFF. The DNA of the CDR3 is TGTGCCACCAGTGATTTTGAACAGGGTAGCTCCTACAATGAGCAGTTCTTC.

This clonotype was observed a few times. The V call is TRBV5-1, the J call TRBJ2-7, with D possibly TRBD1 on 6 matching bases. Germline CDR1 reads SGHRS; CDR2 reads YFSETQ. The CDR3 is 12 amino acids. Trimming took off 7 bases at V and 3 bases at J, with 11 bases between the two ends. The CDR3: CASRDIDYEQYF. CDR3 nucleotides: TGCGCCAGCCGGGACATTGACTACGAGCAGTACTTC.

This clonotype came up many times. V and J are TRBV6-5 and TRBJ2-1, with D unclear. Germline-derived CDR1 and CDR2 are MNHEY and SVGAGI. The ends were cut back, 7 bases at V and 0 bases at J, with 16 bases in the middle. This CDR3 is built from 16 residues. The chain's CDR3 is CASTLEGSSSYNEQFF. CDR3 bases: TGTGCCAGCACCTTAGAAGGGTCGTCCTCCTACAATGAGCAGTTCTTC.

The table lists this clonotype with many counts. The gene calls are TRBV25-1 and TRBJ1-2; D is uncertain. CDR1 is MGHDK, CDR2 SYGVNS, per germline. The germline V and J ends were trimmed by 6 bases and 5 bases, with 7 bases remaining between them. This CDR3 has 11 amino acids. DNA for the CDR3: TGTGCCAGCAGCAGAGGGTATGGCTACACCTTC. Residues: CASSRGYGYTF.

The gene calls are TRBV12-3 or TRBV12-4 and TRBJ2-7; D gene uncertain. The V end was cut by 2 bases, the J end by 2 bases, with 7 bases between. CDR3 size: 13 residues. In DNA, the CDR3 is TGTGCCAGCAGTTTAAGGGCCGCCTACGAGCAGTACTTC. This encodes CASSLRAAYEQYF.

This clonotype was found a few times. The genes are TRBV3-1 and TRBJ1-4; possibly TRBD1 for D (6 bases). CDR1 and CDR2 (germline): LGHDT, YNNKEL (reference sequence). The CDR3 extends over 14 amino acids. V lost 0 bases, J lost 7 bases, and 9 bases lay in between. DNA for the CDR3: TGTGCCAGCAGCCAAGATGGGGGCCGTGAAAAACTGTTTTTT. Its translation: CASSQDGGREKLFF.

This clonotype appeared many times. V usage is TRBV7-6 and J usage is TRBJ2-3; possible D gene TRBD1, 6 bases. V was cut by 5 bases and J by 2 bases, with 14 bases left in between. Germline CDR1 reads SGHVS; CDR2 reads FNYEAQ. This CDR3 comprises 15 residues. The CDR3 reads CASSRGQRDTDTQYF. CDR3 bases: TGTGCCAGCAGCCGCGGACAGAGAGACACAGATACGCAGTATTTT.

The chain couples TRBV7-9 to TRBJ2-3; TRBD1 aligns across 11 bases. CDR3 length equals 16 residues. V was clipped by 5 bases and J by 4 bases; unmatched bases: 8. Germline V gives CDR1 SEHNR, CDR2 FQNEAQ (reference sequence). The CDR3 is CASSPGTGGFADTQYF. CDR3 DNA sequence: TGTGCCAGCAGCCCCGGGACAGGGGGTTTCGCAGATACGCAGTATTTT.

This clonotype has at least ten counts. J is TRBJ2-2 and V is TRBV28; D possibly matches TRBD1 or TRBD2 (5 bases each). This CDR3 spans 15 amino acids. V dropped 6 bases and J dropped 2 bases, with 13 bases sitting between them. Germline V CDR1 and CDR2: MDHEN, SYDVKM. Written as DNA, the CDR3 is TGTGCCAGCAGGAACGAGGGGTATAACACCGGGGAGCTGTTTTTT. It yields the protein CASRNEGYNTGELFF. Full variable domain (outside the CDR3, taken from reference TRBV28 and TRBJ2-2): DVKVTQSSRYLVKRTGEKVFLECVQDMDHENMFWYRQDPGLGLRLIYFSYDVKMKEKGDIPEGYSVSREKKERFSLILESASTNQTSMYLCASRNEGYNTGELFFGEGSRLTVL.

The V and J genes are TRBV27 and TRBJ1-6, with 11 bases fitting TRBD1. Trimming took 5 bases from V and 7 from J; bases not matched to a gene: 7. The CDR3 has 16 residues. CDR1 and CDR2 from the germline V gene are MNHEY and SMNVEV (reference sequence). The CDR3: CASSPRTGGGNSPLHF. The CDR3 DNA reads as TGTGCCAGCAGTCCCCGGACAGGGGGCGGGAATTCACCCCTCCACTTT.